One and the same sample provided the 14 T cell receptor beta chains below, sequenced in a study of long-term antiretroviral therapy in people with HIV. The immunoSEQ assay was v3.0, run at survey level. Clones were sequenced by immunoSEQ multiplex PCR, and TCRdb holds only the in-frame ones, with some missing. The sample includes under 45,000 clones, approximately 85% of them seen just once. This specimen was unsorted PBMCs, taken 3.1 years after starting antiretroviral therapy. The origin of the receptors is a woman aged 45-65 years with HIV.

V usage is TRBV7-2 and J usage is TRBJ1-2, with TRBD1 as a possible D gene (5 bases). The germline gives CDR1 SGHTA, CDR2 FQGNSA. This CDR3 comprises 13 residues. V lost 10 bases to trimming and J lost 3 bases, with 15 bases between them. CDR3 DNA sequence: TGTGCCACCGCGAGGGACCGATACTATGGCTACACCTTC. Protein: CATARDRYYGYTF.

The CDR3 loop is CASSESYGGGAGEQFF. The CDR3 nucleotides read TGCGCCAGCAGTGAGTCGTATGGCGGGGGGGCTGGTGAGCAGTTCTTC. This chain joins TRBV10-2 and TRBJ2-1, with 9 bases aligning to TRBD2. The CDR3 is 16 residues long. Germline V lookup: CDR1 WSHSY, CDR2 SAAADI. The V and J ends lost 0 bases and 9 bases, in that order; junction bases with no gene match: 9.

The chain is built from TRBV7-9 and TRBJ1-2; TRBD1 aligns across 8 bases. The CDR3 has 15 amino acids. The junction had 7 bases not matched to a gene; V was cut back by 0 bases and J by 7 bases. Germline V CDR1 and CDR2: SEHNR, FQNEAQ (reference sequence). In DNA form, the CDR3 reads TGTGCCAGCAGCTTAGCCAGGGCAGGGGGCATTGGCTACACCTTC. This gives the protein CASSLARAGGIGYTF.

The J gene is TRBJ2-5, the V gene TRBV5-4; the match to TRBD1 covers 7 bases. Germline assignment: CDR1 SGHNT and CDR2 YYREEE (reference sequence). The CDR3 consists of 17 residues. V was pared by 5 bases and J by 4 bases, with 17 bases of the junction left unmatched. CDR3: CASRPLTSGTDRETQYF. The CDR3 region has the DNA TGTGCCAGCAGACCTCTAACCTCAGGGACAGACAGAGAGACCCAGTACTTC.

The genes are TRBV18 and TRBJ1-5, with a tentative D call TRBD1 (6 bases). Germline CDR1 KGHSH, CDR2 LQKENI. The CDR3 runs 14 residues. The ends were cut back, 6 bases at V and 7 bases at J, with 16 bases in the middle. CDR3 amino acids: CASSPGAAGQPQHF. The CDR3 region has the DNA TGTGCCAGCTCTCCAGGGGCCGCGGGACAGCCCCAGCATTTT. Drawing the rest from reference TRBV18 and TRBJ1-5, the complete variable domain is NAGVMQNPRHLVRRRGQEARLRCSPMKGHSHVYWYRQLPEEGLKFMVYLQKENIIDESGMPKERFSAEFPKEGPSILRIQQVVRGDSAAYFCASSPGAAGQPQHFGDGTRLSIL.

The CDR3 is CASSLGTSGVYEQFF. The CDR3 region has the DNA TGTGCCAGCAGTCTCGGGACTAGCGGAGTATATGAGCAGTTCTTC. V usage is TRBV2 and J usage is TRBJ2-1; 11 bases line up with TRBD2. The germline V gene encodes CDR1 SNHLY and CDR2 FYNNEI. Trimming at V came to 5 bases and at J to 8 bases, leaving 8 bases not matched to a gene. The CDR3 consists of 15 residues.

The chain joins TRBV7-9 to TRBJ1-2; 7 bases map to TRBD1. This CDR3 is built from 15 residues. V trimming: 5 bases; J trimming: 2 bases; junction bases outside the gene matches: 8. Germline V gene lookup returns CDR1 SEHNR and CDR2 FQNEAQ (reference sequence). The CDR3 region has the DNA TGTGCCAGCAGCCCGCTGACAGGGCCCAACTATGGCTACACCTTC. Translation gives CASSPLTGPNYGYTF.

The chain carries TRBV19 and TRBJ1-6; TRBD1 agrees at 12 bases. The CDR3 extends over 15 amino acids. Trimming took 6 bases from V and 8 from J; bases not matched to a gene: 5. CDR1 and CDR2 from the germline V gene are LNHDA and SQIVND (reference sequence). CDR3 nucleotide sequence: TGTGCCAGTAGCGGCGGGACAGGGGGCCATTCACCCCTCCACTTT. It codes for CASSGGTGGHSPLHF.

The rearrangement joins TRBV7-2 to TRBJ2-5, with TRBD2 matching over 12 bases. The V gene end was trimmed by 6 bases and the J gene end by 5 bases; junction bases not matched to a gene: 13. This CDR3 has 17 residues. CDR1 SGHTA and CDR2 FQGNSA come from the germline V gene. DNA of the CDR3: TGTGCCAGCAGTTTAACCCCTAGCGGGGGGGCCGGGGAGACCCAGTACTTC. This translates into CASSLTPSGGAGETQYF.

V gene TRBV18 combines with J gene TRBJ1-6, with 9 bases lining up with TRBD1. Germline V CDR1 and CDR2: KGHSH, LQKENI. V shed 1 base, J shed 7 bases, and the junction held 2 bases outside the gene matches. CDR3 length: 15 amino acids. This chain's CDR3 is CASSPQGQGNSPLHF. CDR3 in DNA: TGTGCCAGCTCACCACAAGGACAGGGGAATTCACCCCTCCACTTT.

This chain connects TRBV6-6 to TRBJ1-2; D call uncertain. Deletions cut 6 bases from V and 8 bases from J, with 10 bases between. CDR1 MNHNY and CDR2 SVGAGI come from the germline V gene (reference sequence). The CDR3 totals 11 residues. CDR3 sequence reads: CASRPNSGYTF. The CDR3 nucleotides are TGTGCCAGCAGGCCGAATTCCGGCTACACCTTC.

The genes are TRBV5-1 and TRBJ1-3; 7 positions match TRBD1. The trim removed 7 bases at V and 1 base at J, leaving 11 bases unmatched. Germline lookup yields CDR1 SGHRS and CDR2 YFSETQ. This CDR3 comprises 16 residues. CDR3 in DNA: TGCGCCAGCGGCCCTTCTACAGGGGCTTCTGGAAACACCATATATTTT. Its translation is CASGPSTGASGNTIYF.

The chain links TRBV11-2 to TRBJ2-7; TRBD2 might be the D (6 bases). CDR1 and CDR2 from the germline V gene are SGHAT and FQNNGV. The CDR3 contains 14 residues. Trimming stripped 1 base from V and 3 bases from J, with 10 bases between. The CDR3 sequence: CASSLGDFLYEQYF. CDR3 DNA: TGTGCCAGCAGCTTAGGGGACTTCCTCTACGAGCAGTACTTC.

The chain employs TRBV19 and TRBJ2-2; possibly TRBD1 for D (6 bases). The V end lost 8 bases, the J end lost 5 bases, and 15 bases lay between the germline ends. The germline CDR1 and CDR2 sequences are LNHDA and SQIVND (reference sequence). The CDR3 loop spans 14 amino acids. CDR3 bases: TGTGCCAGTCAAATCGCACAGGGAACCGGGGAGCTGTTTTTT. It codes for CASQIAQGTGELFF.